A single sample is the source of the 2 T cell receptor beta chains below, sequenced in a study of blood T cell repertoires in COVID-19. The data were produced by immunoSEQ multiplex PCR, yet TCRdb's version contains in-frame clones alone and is incomplete. The top ten hold 22% of the sample, which has 45,000 to 70,000 clones, 75% to 90% seen once. The sample consisted of peripheral blood. The source is a woman of 80 years or more with COVID-19, enrolled during active disease.

This clone showed up just once. The chain carries TRBV30 and TRBJ1-2; 8 bases match TRBD1. Germline values: CDR1 GTSNPN, CDR2 SVGIG (reference sequence). Trimming cost V 0 bases and J 0 bases; bases outside gene matches: 27. This CDR3 contains 23 residues. CDR3 nucleotide sequence: TGTGCCTGGAGTGTACGCCAGGGGGCTCTAGGGGCCTCCTCCCGAGCGGCTAACTATGGCTACACCTTC. Translation: CAWSVRQGALGASSRAANYGYTF.

The genes are TRBV3-1 (or the pseudogene TRBV3-2) and TRBJ2-3, with TRBD2 identical over 9 bases. J lost 6 bases, V lost 3 bases, and 7 bases had no gene match. Germline CDR1 LGHDT, CDR2 YNNKEL (reference sequence). CDR3 length: 15 amino acids. CDR3 residues: CASSQGAGGRDTQYF. CDR3 coding DNA: TGTGCCAGCAGCCAGGGAGCGGGGGGTCGGGATACGCAGTATTTT.